This T cell receptor beta chain was sequenced during a study of graft-versus-host responses after intestinal transplantation. Across the study: Multivisceral, liver-intestinal, or isolated intestinal transplants were given to recipients. Uniformly, recipients were administered anti-thymocyte globulin induction with subsequent tacrolimus and steroids for approximately three years. Regarding the study as a whole: Present in recipient marrow, GvH clones included some that appeared first in ileum or blood.

With regard to this clone: Its antigen is still unknown.

Some clones are missing from TCRdb's copy, which holds only in-frame ones; the method was immunoSEQ multiplex PCR. In the table there are several thousand clones, approximately 89% of which are singletons. The material sequenced was PBMCs, taken around 82 days after transplant. The TCR sequence derives from a human patient who received an intestinal transplant, so some T cells may come from the graft donor.

This CDR3 is CASSLEGGKTDTQYF. CDR3 sequence (DNA): TGCGCCAGCAGCCTGGAGGGAGGGAAAACAGATACGCAGTATTTT. The chain recombines TRBV5-1 with TRBJ2-3; TRBD2 matches 7 bases. CDR3 length: 15 amino acids. Germline V gene lookup returns CDR1 SGHRS and CDR2 YFSETQ. With 4 bases clipped from V and 3 bases from J, the junction kept 8 bases outside the gene matches.